This T cell receptor (beta chain) was sequenced during a study of blood T cell repertoires in COVID-19. Study details: Researchers got acute and convalescent COVID-19 samples from the United States, Italy and Spain. From T cells, B-cell-depleted T cells, or PBMCs came the material, which was cDNA or gDNA.

Produced via immunoSEQ multiplex PCR; TCRdb's table is partial and in-frame only. The profile shows hundreds of thousands of clones, approximately 86% of them singletons. Germline V CDR1 and CDR2: SGHNT, YENEEA. The ends were cut back, 7 bases at V and 0 bases at J, with 21 bases in the middle. The CDR3 runs to 17 residues. V is TRBV11-3 and J is TRBJ1-2; D possibly corresponds to TRBD1 (6 bases). The clonotype originates from a woman between 40 and 50 years old with acute COVID-19. Sequencing was done on a sample of PBMCs or T cells enriched from blood (not recorded which). As DNA, the CDR3 is TGTGCCAGCATCCTATCCGGGGGGCGCAGGACTAACTATGGCTACACCTTC. It codes for CASILSGGRRTNYGYTF.